The clone carrying this TCR beta chain was observed many times. The sample is drawn from a study of T cells in Graves' hyperthyroidism and ophthalmopathy. Trimming pared 2 bases from V and 1 base from J, leaving 8 bases between. Germline V CDR1 and CDR2: KGHSH, LQKENI. The CDR3 consists of 14 residues. TCR beta CDR3 regions were amplified from RNA. When the TCR CDR3 underwent first-round RT-PCR, the HTBI primer set was used. TCRdb re-called the multiplex PCR reads with MiXCR, one entry per CDR3 protein. The repertoire holds 150,000 to 200,000 distinct CDR3 sequences, with about 9.4% as singletons. Every diagnosis used clinical symptoms, serum thyroxine and TRAb, thyroid ultrasound and orbital computed tomography.

Input material: blood. The sequence was obtained from a woman aged 18 to 35 with Graves' hyperthyroidism that later progressed to Graves' ophthalmopathy. The chain couples TRBV18 to TRBJ1-1; D is possibly TRBD1 (5 bases). The CDR3 sequence: CASSPKTGNTEAFF. The CDR3 nucleotides are TGTGCCAGCTCACCAAAAACAGGGAACACTGAAGCTTTCTTT.